The 16 T cell receptor beta chains reported below all come from one sample, sequenced in a study of cytomegalovirus exposure and HLA in healthy donors. Primers for the PCR totalled 60 Vbeta and 13 Jbeta. Generated by immunoSEQ multiplex PCR, the TCRdb table keeps only in-frame clones and is missing some. Of about 190,000 clones listed, roughly 87% are singletons. Sample: PBMCs. These receptors all come from a boy under 10 years old in good health and CMV-seronegative.

The CDR3, as DNA: TGTGCCAGCAGGCCACTAGCGGTGACGACAGATACGCAGTATTTT. Translated, it gives CASRPLAVTTDTQYF. J is TRBJ2-3 and V is TRBV27; 8 bases are shared with TRBD2. The CDR3 extends over 15 amino acids. CDR1 is MNHEY and CDR2 is SMNVEV in the germline V gene (reference sequence). With 6 bases clipped from V and 3 bases from J, the junction kept 8 bases outside the gene matches.

With regard to this clone: One end of the junction fails to match germline, which may point to a read error. The rearrangement links TRBV30 to TRBJ2-4; 8 bases are a match to TRBD2. The CDR3 spans 13 residues. The germline V gene has CDR1 GTSNPN and CDR2 SVGIG (reference sequence). The CDR3 DNA sequence: TGTGCCTGGAGTCCCCTAAGCGGGGGAAGGGTTCACTTC. Its protein is CAWSPLSGGRVHF. Full variable domain (remainder filled in from reference TRBV30 and TRBJ2-4): SQTIHQWPATLVQPVGSPLSLECTVEGTSNPNLYWYRQAAGRGLQLLFYSVGIGQISSEVPQNLSASRPQDRQFILSSKKLLLSDSGFYLCAWSPLSGGRVHFGAGTRLSVL.

The V and J genes are TRBV2 and TRBJ2-1; TRBD2 matches 12 bases. V shed 6 bases and J 9 bases; nucleotides not matched to a gene: 9. The germline V gene has CDR1 SNHLY and CDR2 FYNNEI. The CDR3 covers 15 residues. The CDR3 DNA reads TGTGCCAGCAGCCTAGCGGGAGGGCCGGAGGGTGAGCAGTTCTTC. Its translation is CASSLAGGPEGEQFF.

The rearrangement uses TRBV10-1 and TRBJ2-3; D might be TRBD1 (5 bases). This CDR3 region has 17 residues. Trimming removed 4 bases at V and 1 base at J, with 18 bases between. Germline lookup yields CDR1 WNHNN and CDR2 SYGVQD (reference sequence). In nucleotides, the CDR3 is TGCGCCAGCAGTGGTGGGGCCAGGGTCAGTGGCACAGATACGCAGTATTTT. As protein: CASSGGARVSGTDTQYF.

The V and J genes are TRBV7-8 and TRBJ2-2; TRBD1 agrees at 11 bases. The CDR3 length is 17 residues. From germline, CDR1 is SGHVS and CDR2 FQNEAQ. V shed 5 bases, J shed 2 bases, and the junction held 7 bases outside the gene matches. DNA of the CDR3: TGTGCCAGCAGCCTCACGGGACAGGGGGTCAACACCGGGGAGCTGTTTTTT. Amino acid sequence: CASSLTGQGVNTGELFF. Looking up the rest from reference TRBV7-8 and TRBJ2-2 gives the full variable domain: GAGVSQSPRYKVAKRGQDVALRCDPISGHVSLFWYQQALGQGPEFLTYFQNEAQLDKSGLPSDRFFAERPEGSVSTLKIQRTQQEDSAVYLCASSLTGQGVNTGELFFGEGSRLTVL.

The table lists this clone with a few counts. The V gene is TRBV6-5, the J gene TRBJ1-2; no clear D. The germline V and J ends were trimmed by 9 bases and 7 bases, with 12 bases remaining between them. The CDR3 runs 11 residues. Per germline, CDR1 MNHEY and CDR2 SVGAGI. CDR3 nucleotide sequence: TGTGCCAGTGGCGGTTTTTCTGGCTACACCTTC. Its translation: CASGGFSGYTF.

The genes are TRBV19 and TRBJ1-5; possibly TRBD1 for D (6 bases). The V end was cut by 5 bases, the J end by 2 bases, with 16 bases between. The CDR3 loop spans 16 amino acids. The germline V gene encodes CDR1 LNHDA and CDR2 SQIVND (reference sequence). CDR3 nucleotide sequence: TGTGCCAGTAGTGAAGGACAGATCCATGGCAATCAGCCCCAGCATTTT. It codes for CASSEGQIHGNQPQHF. The entire variable domain, with the rest obtained from reference TRBV19 and TRBJ1-5, is as follows: DGGITQSPKYLFRKEGQNVTLSCEQNLNHDAMYWYRQDPGQGLRLIYYSQIVNDFQKGDIAEGYSVSREKKESFPLTVTSAQKNPTAFYLCASSEGQIHGNQPQHFGDGTRLSIL.

The chain couples TRBV6-1 to TRBJ2-7, with a weak D call TRBD1 (6 bases). V lost 4 bases and J lost 6, with 10 bases in between. The CDR3 contains 12 residues. Germline V gene data show CDR1 as MNHNS and CDR2 as SASEGT. CDR3 loop: CASSARGGEQYF. The CDR3 DNA sequence: TGTGCCAGCAGTGCCAGGGGTGGCGAGCAGTACTTC.

The chain carries TRBV19 and TRBJ2-2; possibly TRBD1 for D (6 bases). Trimming left V 11 bases short and J 6 bases short, with 19 bases between. Germline CDR1 is LNHDA and CDR2 is SQIVND (reference sequence). CDR3 length: 14 residues. The DNA for the CDR3 is TGTGCCTGCGGCGGGTCAGGGGCGCCCGGGGAGCTGTTTTTT. Translation: CACGGSGAPGELFF.

The chain uses TRBV9 and TRBJ1-6; tentative D call: TRBD1 (5 bases). Germline-derived CDR1 and CDR2 are SGDLS and YYNGEE. V dropped 0 bases and J dropped 10 bases, with 8 bases sitting between them. This CDR3 has 13 amino acids. Here the CDR3 DNA reads TGTGCCAGCAGCGTAGAGGGGCAGTCACCCCTCCACTTT. Residues: CASSVEGQSPLHF.

The rearrangement uses TRBV7-9 and TRBJ2-7; 9 positions match TRBD1. This CDR3 has 15 amino acids. Trimming took 3 bases from V and 7 from J; bases not matched to a gene: 10. The germline V gene has CDR1 SEHNR and CDR2 FQNEAQ (reference sequence). CDR3: CASSFNRGLQVEQYF. CDR3 nucleotides: TGTGCCAGCAGCTTTAACAGGGGGCTTCAAGTAGAGCAGTACTTC. Together with reference TRBV7-9 and TRBJ2-7, the CDR3 gives the full variable domain: DTGVSQNPRHKITKRGQNVTFRCDPISEHNRLYWYRQTLGQGPEFLTYFQNEAQLEKSRLLSDRFSAERPKGSFSTLEIQRTEQGDSAMYLCASSFNRGLQVEQYFGPGTRLTVT.

The V and J genes are TRBV18 and TRBJ2-7; possible D gene TRBD1, 5 bases. The CDR3 length is 14 residues. Trimming pared 2 bases from V and 0 bases from J, leaving 8 bases between. The germline CDR1 and CDR2 sequences are KGHSH and LQKENI. The CDR3 bases are TGTGCCAGCTCACCAAAAGACAGCTCCTACGAGCAGTACTTC. It codes for CASSPKDSSYEQYF.

The CDR3 coding sequence is TGTGCCAGCGGATGGACAGGGGCCGACACCGGGGAGCTGTTTTTT. Translating it yields CASGWTGADTGELFF. This chain links TRBV6-1 with TRBJ2-2; TRBD1 aligns across 9 bases. This CDR3 region has 15 residues. V dropped 8 bases and J dropped 3; count of bases not matched to a gene: 7. Per germline, CDR1 MNHNS and CDR2 SASEGT.

The chain carries TRBV5-4 and TRBJ2-7; 9 bases align to TRBD2. This CDR3 is built from 15 residues. The germline CDR1 and CDR2 sequences are SGHNT and YYREEE (reference sequence). With 0 bases clipped from V and 0 bases from J, the junction kept 1 base outside the gene matches. CDR3 sequence reads: CASSLAREGSYEQYF. The CDR3, as DNA: TGTGCCAGCAGCTTGGCGCGGGAGGGCTCCTACGAGCAGTACTTC.

The V gene is TRBV28, the J gene TRBJ2-7; 7 bases are shared with TRBD1. V shed 5 bases, J shed 7 bases, and the junction held 11 bases outside the gene matches. There are 14 residues in the CDR3. CDR1 and CDR2 (germline): MDHEN, SYDVKM. CDR3 sequence: CASSPGTAGLEQYF. The CDR3 bases are TGTGCCAGCAGTCCCGGGACAGCCGGTTTAGAGCAGTACTTC.

This chain joins TRBV2 and TRBJ2-1; 8 bases are a match to TRBD1. The germline V gene encodes CDR1 SNHLY and CDR2 FYNNEI. J was trimmed by 9 bases and V by 1 base; bases with no gene match: 5. This CDR3 has 14 amino acids. CDR3 sequence (DNA): TGTGCCAGCAGTGAAGGGGCAGGGGGCAGTGAGCAGTTCTTC. Translated, it gives CASSEGAGGSEQFF.